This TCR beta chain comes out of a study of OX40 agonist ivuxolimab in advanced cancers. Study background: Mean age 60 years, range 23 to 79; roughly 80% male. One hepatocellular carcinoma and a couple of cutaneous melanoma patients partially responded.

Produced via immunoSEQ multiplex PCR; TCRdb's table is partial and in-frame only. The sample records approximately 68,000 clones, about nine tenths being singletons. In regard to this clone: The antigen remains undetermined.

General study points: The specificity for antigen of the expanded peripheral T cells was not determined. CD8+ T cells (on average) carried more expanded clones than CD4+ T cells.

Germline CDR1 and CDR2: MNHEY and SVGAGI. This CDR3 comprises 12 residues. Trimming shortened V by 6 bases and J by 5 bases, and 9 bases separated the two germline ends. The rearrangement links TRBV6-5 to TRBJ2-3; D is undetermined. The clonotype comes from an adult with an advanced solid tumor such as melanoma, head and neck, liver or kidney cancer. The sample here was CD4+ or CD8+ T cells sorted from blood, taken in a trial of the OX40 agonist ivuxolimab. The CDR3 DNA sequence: TGTGCCAGCAGCCCGACGTTAGATACGCAGTATTTT. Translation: CASSPTLDTQYF.